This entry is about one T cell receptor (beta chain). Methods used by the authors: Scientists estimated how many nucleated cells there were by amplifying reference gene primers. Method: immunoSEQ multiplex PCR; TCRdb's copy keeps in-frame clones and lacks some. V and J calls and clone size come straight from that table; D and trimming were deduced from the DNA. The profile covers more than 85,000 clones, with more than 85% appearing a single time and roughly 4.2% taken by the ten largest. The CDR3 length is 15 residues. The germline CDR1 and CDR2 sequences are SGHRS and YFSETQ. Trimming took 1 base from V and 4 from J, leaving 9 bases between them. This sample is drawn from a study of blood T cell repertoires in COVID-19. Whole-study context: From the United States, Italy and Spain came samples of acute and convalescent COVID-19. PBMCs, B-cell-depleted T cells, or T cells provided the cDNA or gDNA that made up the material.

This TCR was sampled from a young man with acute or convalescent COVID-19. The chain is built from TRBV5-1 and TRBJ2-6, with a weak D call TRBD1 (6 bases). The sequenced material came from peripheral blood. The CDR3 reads CASSLTGPGANVLTF. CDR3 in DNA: TGCGCCAGCAGCTTGACAGGGCCCGGGGCCAACGTCCTGACTTTC. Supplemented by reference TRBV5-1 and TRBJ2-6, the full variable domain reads KAGVTQTPRYLIKTRGQQVTLSCSPISGHRSVSWYQQTPGQGLQFLFEYFSETQRNKGNFPGRFSGRQFSNSRSEMNVSTLELGDSALYLCASSLTGPGANVLTFGAGSRLTVL.